The entry below describes one T cell receptor beta chain. Germline values: CDR1 SQVTM, CDR2 ANQGSEA. V was pared by 0 bases and J by 4 bases, with 6 bases between. This CDR3 comprises 12 residues. Only in-frame clones appear in the TCRdb table, and some are missing; sequencing was by immunoSEQ multiplex PCR. This sample has some 81,000 clones, with roughly 96% found just once. The data stem from a study of blood T cell repertoires in COVID-19. The V and J genes are TRBV29-1 and TRBJ1-2; D ambiguous. Sequencing was done on a sample of peripheral blood. This clonotype was obtained from a human donor with active COVID-19. The donor label of this sample is uncertain. This CDR3 is CSVEDHSYGYTF. DNA of the CDR3: TGCAGCGTTGAAGATCACTCCTATGGCTACACCTTC. The variable domain in full, with the rest retrieved from reference TRBV29-1 and TRBJ1-2, is SAVISQKPSRDICQRGTSLTIQCQVDSQVTMMFWYRQQPGQSLTLIATANQGSEATYESGFVIDKFPISRPNLTFSTLTVSNMSPEDSSIYLCSVEDHSYGYTFGSGTRLTVV.